This TCR beta chain was obtained from a study of low-dose radiotherapy and immunotherapy resistance in tumors. Time point indicated: before trial treatment. All of the donors were given nivolumab, ipilimumab, aspirin, low-dose cyclophosphamide and low-dose radiotherapy as part of RACIN, a single-arm trial. Unmatched junction bases numbered 13, after V lost 5 bases and J lost 5 bases. Germline V gives CDR1 DFQATT, CDR2 SNEGSKA (reference sequence). The CDR3 is 17 residues long. First-strand cDNA relied on TRAV- and TRBV-specific primers spanning alpha and beta chains. It was with a constant-region primer and a V-primer adapter that TCRs were amplified over 20 PCR cycles. TCRdb independently ran MiXCR on the reads; one entry per CDR3 protein. Of under 90,000 distinct CDR3 sequences in the sample, roughly a sixth were seen once. The table lists this clonotype with many counts.

This chain connects TRBV20-1 to TRBJ2-1; TRBD2 matches at 12 bases. The material was PBMCs, obtained before treatment. The TCR was taken from a male donor with prostate cancer. DNA of the CDR3: TGCAGTGCTCGGAGGGTACTAGCGGGGGGCCCTAACAATGAGCAGTTCTTC. This gives the protein CSARRVLAGGPNNEQFF.